Shown below are 10 T cell receptor beta chains from a single sample sequenced in a study of T cells in Graves' hyperthyroidism and ophthalmopathy. RNA transcripts gave rise to amplified TCR beta CDR3 regions. With the HTBI primer set, the TCR CDR3 went through a first round of RT-PCR. Each CDR3 protein is one row after TCRdb ran MiXCR on the multiplex PCR reads. Of 530,000 or so distinct CDR3 sequences listed, around a quarter are singletons. The sequenced sample was blood. The receptors shown here come from a woman aged 30 to 39 with Graves' ophthalmopathy.

In this sample, this clonotype turned up many times. V is TRBV9 and J is TRBJ1-1; D gene unclear. Trimming cost V 3 bases and J 7 bases, with 13 bases left between them. Germline values: CDR1 SGDLS, CDR2 YYNGEE. The CDR3 has 13 amino acids. The CDR3 DNA is TGTGCCAGCAGCGCCCAGGCGGGGAATGAAGCTTTCTTT. It encodes CASSAQAGNEAFF.

This clonotype was seen only a few times. The J gene is TRBJ2-3, the V gene TRBV4-1; D remains unclear. Germline V lookup: CDR1 MGHRA, CDR2 YSYEKL. V shed 4 bases and J shed 2 bases, with 13 bases lying between them. The CDR3 extends over 15 amino acids. CDR3 protein: CASSPLMMFTDTQYF. The CDR3, as DNA: TGCGCCAGCAGCCCGTTGATGATGTTCACAGATACGCAGTATTTT.

This clonotype showed up many times. This chain links TRBV4-1 with TRBJ2-5; the D is unclear. The CDR3 spans 15 residues. The germline V gene encodes CDR1 MGHRA and CDR2 YSYEKL. The ends were cut back, 1 base at V and 5 bases at J, with 14 bases in the middle. The CDR3 sequence is CASSQVYGKMETQYF. CDR3 bases: TGCGCCAGCAGCCAAGTCTATGGAAAAATGGAGACCCAGTACTTC.

This clonotype was seen more than once but under ten times. The chain recombines TRBV12-3 or TRBV12-4 with TRBJ1-1, with D uncertain. V lost 1 base and J 6 bases, leaving 6 bases between the germline ends. This CDR3 contains 12 residues. CDR3 in DNA: TGTGCCAGCAGTTTAGTACCCCCTGAAGCTTTCTTT. It specifies CASSLVPPEAFF.

This clonotype has more than one count but fewer than ten. V usage is TRBV2 and J usage is TRBJ2-2, with 10 bases matching TRBD1. V dropped 4 bases and J dropped 5; count of bases not matched to a gene: 1. CDR3 length: 14 residues. Germline V gene lookup returns CDR1 SNHLY and CDR2 FYNNEI. The CDR3 region is CASSAGQGTGELFF. The CDR3 DNA follows: TGTGCCAGCAGTGCGGGACAGGGGACCGGGGAGCTGTTTTTT.

This clonotype was seen at least ten times. The chain carries TRBV12-3 or TRBV12-4 and TRBJ2-7, with D hard to call. V was shortened by 5 bases and J by 2 bases, with 7 bases between the two germline ends. This CDR3 contains 12 residues. The DNA of the CDR3 is TGTGCCAGCAGTCAGGACCCCTACGAGCAGTACTTC. Its translation: CASSQDPYEQYF.

This clonotype came up once. V and J are TRBV7-9 and TRBJ2-7; TRBD1 might be the D (5 bases). In germline, CDR1 is SEHNR, CDR2 FQNEAQ (reference sequence). Between the trimmed V and J ends, which lost 3 bases and 3 bases, there was a span of 9 bases. The length of the CDR3 is 13 residues. The CDR3 loop reads CASSFDSRYEQYF. In DNA form, the CDR3 reads TGTGCCAGCAGCTTCGACAGTCGCTACGAGCAGTACTTC.

This clonotype has just a few counts. This chain links TRBV5-1 with TRBJ2-5; 12 nucleotides align to TRBD1. This CDR3 region has 16 residues. After removal of 1 base from V and 2 bases from J, the junction contained 3 bases not matched to a gene. Looked up from germline, CDR1 is SGHRS and CDR2 is YFSETQ. CDR3 loop: CASSLWDRGPQETQYF. In DNA form, the CDR3 reads TGCGCCAGCAGCTTGTGGGACAGGGGGCCGCAAGAGACCCAGTACTTC.

The chain employs TRBV19 and TRBJ1-1; possible D gene TRBD1, 6 bases. The ends were cut back, 2 bases at V and 5 bases at J, with 12 bases in the middle. This CDR3 comprises 14 residues. Germline assignment: CDR1 LNHDA and CDR2 SQIVND (reference sequence). The CDR3 bases are TGTGCCAGTAGTATACAGGGGAGGGGAACTGAAGCTTTCTTT. Its protein is CASSIQGRGTEAFF.

CDR3 loop: CASSPASLNTEAFF. The CDR3 nucleotides read TGTGCCAGCAGCCCAGCGTCATTGAACACTGAAGCTTTCTTT. The chain couples TRBV3-1 to TRBJ1-1; D is unclear. Germline V gene lookup returns CDR1 LGHDT and CDR2 YNNKEL (reference sequence). V was cut by 4 bases and J by 0 bases, with 9 bases left in between. The length of the CDR3 is 14 residues.